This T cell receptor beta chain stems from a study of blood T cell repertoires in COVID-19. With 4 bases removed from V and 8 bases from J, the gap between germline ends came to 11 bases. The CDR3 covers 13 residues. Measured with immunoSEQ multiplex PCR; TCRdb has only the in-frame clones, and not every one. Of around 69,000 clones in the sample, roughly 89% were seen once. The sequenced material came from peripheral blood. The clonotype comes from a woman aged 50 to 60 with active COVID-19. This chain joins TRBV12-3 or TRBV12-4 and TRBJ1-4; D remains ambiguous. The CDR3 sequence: CASSSSSWEKLFF. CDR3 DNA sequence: TGTGCCAGCAGTTCTAGTAGTTGGGAAAAACTGTTTTTT.